This T cell receptor (beta chain) was profiled in a study of T-cell memory formation after mild COVID-19. Across the study: Among the donors, TCR clusters were largely specific to each donor.

TCRdb independently ran MiXCR on the 5' RACE reads; one entry per CDR3 protein. This table holds more than 80,000 distinct CDR3 sequences, about 17% found once. V dropped 0 bases and J dropped 2 bases, with 7 bases sitting between them. Germline CDR1 and CDR2: SGDLS and YYNGEE. This CDR3 comprises 14 residues. As regards this clonotype: Its specificity is not known.

Notes on the study in general: CD4+ bias marked clones expanding day 15 to 37, unlike balanced contracting clones.

This sequence joins TRBV9 and TRBJ2-3; possible D gene TRBD2, 6 bases. Sequencing was carried out using PBMCs or a T cell subset sorted from them (not recorded which). This clonotype originated in an adult woman who had mild COVID-19 (a few samples of this study predate the infection). Cell type and time point are not known. CDR3 amino acids: CASSVAGATDTQYF. As DNA, the CDR3 is TGTGCCAGCAGCGTAGCGGGAGCCACAGATACGCAGTATTTT.